This T cell receptor (beta chain) was profiled in a study of blood T cell repertoires in COVID-19. The data were produced by immunoSEQ multiplex PCR, yet TCRdb's version contains in-frame clones alone and is incomplete. The profile shows 250,000 to 400,000 clones, roughly 89% of them singletons. What the recovered Cohort 3 donors had was two negative PCRs, clearance, or symptom resolution. The V and J ends lost 8 bases and 8 bases, in that order; junction bases with no gene match: 13. The V gene's germline CDR1 is GTSNPN and CDR2 SVGIG (reference sequence). CDR3 length: 13 residues. Sequencing was performed on PBMCs or T cells enriched from blood (not recorded which). The rearrangement uses TRBV30 and TRBJ1-2; 8 positions match TRBD1. The TCR sequence derives from a man aged 55 to 70 who had recovered from COVID-19. The CDR3, as DNA: TGTGCCGGAGACCAGGGGGCCACAGGAGGCTACACCTTC. Translated: CAGDQGATGGYTF.